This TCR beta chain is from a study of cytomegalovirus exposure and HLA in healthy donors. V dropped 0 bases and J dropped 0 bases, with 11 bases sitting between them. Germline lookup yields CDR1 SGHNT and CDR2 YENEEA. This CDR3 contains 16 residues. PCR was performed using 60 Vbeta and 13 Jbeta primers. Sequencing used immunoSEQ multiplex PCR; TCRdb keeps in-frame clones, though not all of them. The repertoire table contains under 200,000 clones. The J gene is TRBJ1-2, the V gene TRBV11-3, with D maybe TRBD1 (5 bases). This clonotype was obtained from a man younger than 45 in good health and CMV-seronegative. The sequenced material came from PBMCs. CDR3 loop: CASSLDLQGPNYGYTF. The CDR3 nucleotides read TGTGCCAGCAGCTTAGACTTGCAGGGCCCTAACTATGGCTACACCTTC.